This is a list of T cell receptor beta chains from one sample in a study of T-cell memory formation after mild COVID-19. TCRdb re-analysed the 5' RACE reads in MiXCR, keeping a single row per CDR3 protein. The sample lists about 360,000 distinct CDR3 sequences, approximately 15% occurring once. Sequenced material: PBMCs or a T cell subset sorted from them (not recorded which). Source of these receptors: a man aged 18 to 29 who had mild COVID-19 (a few samples of this study predate the infection). Cell type and time point are not known. The conserved cysteine and the conserved F or W are not part of the CDR3 here.

V,length,J,CDR3
TRBV5-1,13,TRBJ1-2,ASSLAPDVDYGYT
TRBV14,15,TRBJ2-1,ASSQDRRTRGRDEQF
TRBV5-1,12,TRBJ1-1,ASSPRDTLTEAF
TRBV7-9,15,TRBJ2-3,ASSLPARRDPTDTQY
TRBV11-2,12,TRBJ2-1,ASSLAVAGNEQF
TRBV7-9,13,TRBJ1-1,ASSAPYRGDTEAF
TRBV29-1,14,TRBJ2-1,SVEGHRDSRYNEQF
TRBV19,11,TRBJ2-3,ASSIVRSDTQY
TRBV6-6,15,TRBJ2-2,ASSYSRRAGNTGELF
TRBV19,14,TRBJ1-1,ASSERQGRRDTEAF
TRBV11-1,13,TRBJ2-1,ASSYFGTVYNEQF
TRBV27,11,TRBJ1-2,ASSLDPWRGYT
TRBV5-1,11,TRBJ2-5,ASSLAQKETQY
TRBV24-1,15,TRBJ2-1,ATSDLSGPISNNEQF
TRBV4-3,13,TRBJ2-7,ASSQDKRGSLEQY
TRBV27,12,TRBJ1-2,ASSSLQGYYGYT
TRBV29-1,10,TRBJ2-2,SVGFGGRELF
TRBV29-1,11,TRBJ2-5,SVVTQPQETQY
TRBV20-1,12,TRBJ1-1,SARDTGGHTEAF
TRBV27,13,TRBJ2-1,ASLVWPNTYNEQF
TRBV15,11,TRBJ1-1,ATSRDRASEAF
TRBV11-3,13,TRBJ2-1,ASSDRQGQYNEQF
TRBV9,16,TRBJ2-1,ASSAPKRLAAKYNEQF
TRBV20-1,13,TRBJ1-2,SALTALTANYGYT
TRBV6-5,13,TRBJ1-2,ASSYGTGVKDGYT
TRBV28,14,TRBJ2-1,ASSPILAGGPIEQF
TRBV7-9,12,TRBJ1-1,ASSSGGAYTEAF
TRBV19,11,TRBJ1-5,ASSMGQLQPQH
TRBV6-2/TRBV6-3,10,TRBJ1-1,ASINGNTEAF
TRBV12-3/TRBV12-4,11,TRBJ1-1,ASSRTQGFEAF
TRBV12-3/TRBV12-4,12,TRBJ2-5,ASSWTGLEETQY
TRBV10-3,9,TRBJ1-1,AISEGTEAF
TRBV2,13,TRBJ1-1,ASSRDRGENTEAF
TRBV28,15,TRBJ2-4,ASSFPGTGVDKNIQY
TRBV9,14,TRBJ2-6,ASSVAEFSGANVLT
TRBV29-1,13,TRBJ2-2,SVEEQGDNTGELF
TRBV5-1,14,TRBJ2-3,ASSSAGQGPTDTQY
TRBV10-3,13,TRBJ1-4,AIRGTASGNEKLF
TRBV6-5,12,TRBJ2-5,ASSYLKGAETQY
TRBV15,10,TRBJ2-3,ATSREVATQY
TRBV3-1,11,TRBJ1-2,ASSFGLRDGYT
TRBV5-1,11,TRBJ2-5,ASSQGSLETQY
TRBV7-9,10,TRBJ2-1,ASSSRMDEQF
TRBV6-6,13,TRBJ2-2,ASSYQGALTGELF
TRBV7-9,13,TRBJ1-6,ASSVSRRDNSPLH
TRBV4-1,12,TRBJ2-4,ASSQGTVKNIQY
TRBV5-5,14,TRBJ1-4,ASSLGMDVEYEKLF
TRBV20-1,12,TRBJ1-4,SARDVAQNEKLF
TRBV7-2,13,TRBJ2-1,ASSLVTSGGGEQF